The rows below give T cell receptor beta chains drawn from one sample of a study of T cell responses to AZD1222 COVID-19 vaccine. Only in-frame clones appear in the TCRdb table, and some are missing; sequencing was by immunoSEQ multiplex PCR. The data show about 50,000 clones, approximately 88% seen once. The sequencing used peripheral blood, collected on day 0 of AZD1222 vaccination. Receptors were obtained from an adult in good health. CDR3s include the opening cysteine and the closing phenylalanine or tryptophan. The D gene is left open where the match is weak. Some rows mark clone size as missing; the rest say once, few, many or name a class of expanded clone.

size	V	J	D	CDR3	DNA
.	TRBV7-6	TRBJ2-1	.	CASSLMAVVGNEQFF	TGTGCCAGCAGCTTAATGGCGGTAGTGGGGAATGAGCAGTTCTTC
.	TRBV5-4	TRBJ1-2	.	CASSFWSGGPYGYTF	TGTGCCAGCAGCTTTTGGTCGGGGGGCCCCTATGGCTACACCTTC
.	TRBV25-1	TRBJ2-7	.	CASSDSGTDSYEQYF	TGTGCCAGCAGTGACTCCGGGACCGACTCCTACGAGCAGTACTTC
.	TRBV19	TRBJ2-6	.	CASSISPAALSGANVLTF	TGTGCCAGTAGTATAAGCCCCGCCGCCCTCTCTGGGGCCAACGTCCTGACTTTC
once	TRBV27	TRBJ2-7	TRBD2	CASSLRSASSGSYEQYF	TGTGCCAGCAGTTTAAGGAGCGCGTCTAGCGGGAGCTACGAGCAGTACTTC
.	TRBV11-2	TRBJ2-7	TRBD1	CASSYGQGYEQYF	TGTGCCAGCAGCTACGGACAGGGGTACGAGCAGTACTTC
.	TRBV24-1	TRBJ1-5	.	CATSGADYSNQPQHF	TGTGCCACCAGTGGAGCAGATTATAGCAATCAGCCCCAGCATTTT
few	TRBV2	TRBJ2-1	.	CASSSQSTPSNEQFF	TGTGCCAGCAGTTCCCAGAGTACGCCCTCCAATGAGCAGTTCTTC
.	TRBV2	TRBJ1-1	.	CASRARGRNTEAFF	TGTGCCAGCAGGGCCAGAGGCCGGAACACTGAAGCTTTCTTT
.	TRBV4-2	TRBJ1-4	TRBD1	CASSDTGVEDEKLFF	TGTGCCAGCAGCGATACAGGGGTAGAAGATGAAAAACTGTTTTTT
.	TRBV11-2	TRBJ1-2	.	CASSNPPREVYGYTF	TGTGCCAGCAGCAATCCTCCCAGGGAAGTGTACGGCTACACCTTC
.	TRBV7-2	TRBJ2-1	TRBD2	CASSLDPSGRNEQFF	TGTGCCAGCAGCTTGGACCCTAGCGGTCGGAATGAGCAGTTCTTC
.	TRBV5-1	TRBJ2-2	.	CASSPGVSTGELFF	TGCGCCAGCAGCCCAGGAGTAAGCACCGGGGAGCTGTTTTTT
.	TRBV11-3	TRBJ2-7	.	CASRGVSSYEQYF	TGTGCCAGCAGGGGCGTCAGTTCCTACGAGCAGTACTTC
.	TRBV3-1/TRBV3-2	TRBJ1-1	TRBD1	CASSIDRGRRAFF	TGTGCCAGCAGCATAGACAGGGGGCGCAGGGCTTTCTTT
.	TRBV27	TRBJ1-5	.	CASSLPGKVGQPQHF	TGTGCCAGCAGTTTACCGGGGAAGGTGGGCCAGCCCCAGCATTTT
.	TRBV4-3	TRBJ1-2	TRBD1	CASSHETGTGVHYGYTF	TGCGCCAGCAGCCATGAAACCGGGACAGGGGTGCACTATGGCTACACCTTC
.	TRBV5-6	TRBJ2-7	.	CASSLRGPVDEQYF	TGTGCCAGCAGCCTGAGAGGGCCGGTCGACGAGCAGTACTTC
.	TRBV30	TRBJ2-7	.	CAWSVTGTYEQYF	TGTGCCTGGAGTGTTACCGGAACCTACGAGCAGTACTTC
.	TRBV5-4	TRBJ2-3	TRBD2	CASSFRSSGGADTQYF	TGTGCCAGCAGCTTTCGGAGTAGCGGGGGGGCAGATACGCAGTATTTT
.	TRBV6-5	TRBJ1-5	.	CASKGLVGPQHF	TGTGCCAGCAAGGGATTGGTAGGGCCCCAGCATTTT
few	TRBV15	TRBJ1-6	.	CATSTGDSYNSPLHF	TGTGCCACCAGCACGGGGGACTCCTATAATTCACCCCTCCACTTT
.	TRBV19	TRBJ2-7	.	CASSATVSYEQYF	TGTGCCAGTAGCGCTACAGTCTCCTACGAGCAGTACTTC
once	TRBV20-1	TRBJ1-1	.	CSAGITEAFF	TGCAGTGCAGGGATCACTGAAGCTTTCTTT
.	TRBV27	TRBJ1-4	.	CASSPSEREKLFF	TGTGCCAGCAGCCCTTCGGAGCGTGAAAAACTGTTTTTT
.	TRBV11-3	TRBJ2-3	TRBD2	CASSLEGSEREVDTQYF	TGTGCCAGCAGCTTAGAAGGCAGCGAGCGGGAGGTAGATACGCAGTATTTT
.	TRBV11-2	TRBJ2-1	.	CASSLGGNSYNEQFF	TGTGCCAGCAGCTTAGGCGGGAACAGTTACAATGAGCAGTTCTTC
.	TRBV14	TRBJ2-5	.	CASSLGLWVQETQYF	TGTGCCAGCAGCCTCGGGCTATGGGTACAAGAGACCCAGTACTTC
.	TRBV2	TRBJ1-4	.	CASSPPGGEKLFF	TGTGCCAGCAGCCCCCCCGGGGGGGAAAAACTGTTTTTT
.	TRBV29-1	TRBJ1-4	.	CSVSSAGATFEKLFF	TGCAGCGTCAGCTCAGCAGGGGCCACGTTTGAAAAACTGTTTTTT
.	TRBV5-4	TRBJ1-3	.	CASSSQGFSRNTIYF	TGTGCCAGCAGTTCACAGGGCTTCAGTAGGAACACCATATATTTT
.	TRBV5-4	TRBJ2-2	.	CASRVEGGELFF	TGTGCCAGCAGAGTGGAGGGCGGGGAGCTGTTTTTT
.	TRBV7-8	TRBJ1-1	.	CASSLVQGNTEAFF	TGTGCCAGCAGCTTAGTACAGGGGAACACTGAAGCTTTCTTT
.	TRBV5-1	TRBJ1-1	.	CASSPRRGAEAFF	TGCGCCAGCAGCCCTAGGCGTGGAGCTGAAGCTTTCTTT
once	TRBV7-3	TRBJ1-2	TRBD1	CASSLDRTGGRYGYTF	TGTGCCAGCAGTTTGGACCGGACAGGGGGGAGGTATGGCTACACCTTC
.	TRBV19	TRBJ2-2	TRBD1	CASSIVGMIGTGESGELFF	TGTGCCAGTAGTATAGTTGGTATGATTGGGACAGGGGAGTCCGGGGAGCTGTTTTTT
.	TRBV5-6	TRBJ2-7	.	CASSGPLFRKISEQYF	TGTGCCAGCAGCGGACCCCTCTTCAGGAAGATTAGCGAGCAGTACTTC
.	TRBV28	TRBJ1-2	.	CASSFSSVQVYGYTF	TGTGCCAGCAGTTTTTCTTCGGTACAGGTCTATGGCTACACCTTC
.	TRBV7-8	TRBJ2-7	TRBD2	CASSRVGTSGYEQYF	TGTGCCAGCAGCCGAGTAGGGACTAGCGGCTACGAGCAGTACTTC
once	TRBV3-1/TRBV3-2	TRBJ1-3	.	CASSQDQTFSGNTIYF	TGTGCCAGCAGCCAAGATCAGACCTTCTCTGGAAACACCATATATTTT
.	TRBV6-6	TRBJ1-1	.	CASSDSRMNTEAFF	TGTGCCAGCTCGGACAGCCGCATGAACACTGAAGCTTTCTTT
.	TRBV19	TRBJ2-3	.	CASSIGGSTDTQYF	TGTGCCAGTAGTATTGGCGGGAGCACAGATACGCAGTATTTT
.	TRBV30	TRBJ2-1	TRBD2	CAWATSGLYNEQFF	TGTGCCTGGGCGACTAGCGGACTGTACAATGAGCAGTTCTTC
.	TRBV27	TRBJ2-3	TRBD2	CASKVTSGSLVTDTQYF	TGTGCCAGCAAGGTCACTAGCGGGAGTCTCGTCACAGATACGCAGTATTTT
medium-sized	TRBV24-1	TRBJ1-3	.	CATSGGQSNTIYF	TGTGCCACCAGTGGAGGACAGTCGAACACCATATATTTT
.	TRBV3-1/TRBV3-2	TRBJ2-5	.	CASSQGREAETQYF	TGTGCCAGCAGCCAAGGGCGGGAAGCAGAGACCCAGTACTTC
.	TRBV24-1	TRBJ1-3	.	CATPDVGNTIYF	TGTGCCACCCCTGACGTTGGAAACACCATATATTTT
few	TRBV19	TRBJ1-6	.	CASSGQTNSPLHF	TGTGCCAGTAGCGGACAGACTAATTCACCCCTCCACTTT
.	TRBV7-3	TRBJ2-2	TRBD2	CASSRTSGTANTGELFF	TGTGCCAGCAGCCGAACTAGCGGGACCGCGAACACCGGGGAGCTGTTTTTT
.	TRBV9	TRBJ1-4	.	CASTPGRSPNEKLFF	TGTGCCAGCACACCGGGACGCTCTCCGAATGAAAAACTGTTTTTT
.	TRBV7-9	TRBJ1-6	.	CASSMGPTYSPLHF	TGTGCCAGCAGTATGGGACCGACGTATTCACCCCTCCACTTT
.	TRBV19	TRBJ1-1	.	CASSINAGTGEAFF	TGTGCCAGTAGTATTAACGCAGGGACGGGTGAAGCTTTCTTT
.	TRBV15	TRBJ2-5	.	CATSRVRQRETQYF	TGTGCCACCAGCAGAGTAAGACAGCGGGAGACCCAGTACTTC
.	TRBV5-1	TRBJ1-5	TRBD1	CASSLGQGMTQHF	TGCGCCAGCAGCTTGGGACAGGGGATGACCCAGCATTTT
.	TRBV6-5	TRBJ2-3	.	CASSLRSGTDTQYF	TGTGCCAGCAGTCTGCGGAGTGGCACAGATACGCAGTATTTT
once	TRBV6-2/TRBV6-3	TRBJ2-2	.	CASSYSNPRSRGSGELFF	TGTGCCAGCAGTTACTCGAATCCGCGTTCGAGGGGATCCGGGGAGCTGTTTTTT
.	TRBV4-1	TRBJ1-5	.	CASSQLYRASNQPQHF	TGCGCCAGCAGCCAACTATACAGGGCGAGCAATCAGCCCCAGCATTTT
.	TRBV12-5	TRBJ2-3	TRBD2	CASGLVSLAGDTDTQYF	TGTGCTAGTGGTTTGGTATCCCTAGCGGGTGACACAGATACGCAGTATTTT
.	TRBV27	TRBJ2-2	.	CASRSTSPTGELFF	TGTGCCAGCAGGTCTACTAGTCCCACCGGGGAGCTGTTTTTT